The sequence of this TCR beta chain was determined in a study of blood T cell repertoires in COVID-19. Study details: Material from acute and convalescent COVID-19 was sourced from the United States, Italy and Spain. PBMCs, B-cell-depleted T cells, or T cells were the source of the cDNA or gDNA that made up the material.

In the authors' methods: Scientists estimated how many nucleated cells there were by amplifying reference gene primers. Profiled with immunoSEQ multiplex PCR; TCRdb holds only in-frame clones, not every one. The V and J calls and clone size were taken over from that table, and D and trimming were inferred from the DNA. The sample has roughly 180,000 clones, about 85% seen once; the top ten hold about 1.2%. The CDR3 runs to 15 residues. CDR1 MNHNY and CDR2 SVGAGI come from the germline V gene (reference sequence). Trimming cost V 6 bases and J 6 bases; bases outside gene matches: 12. The sequence was obtained from a man in his sixties who had recovered from COVID-19. The V gene is TRBV6-6, the J gene TRBJ2-5, with 8 bases identical to TRBD1. Sequencing used peripheral blood. The CDR3 reads CASSFRTGSSKTQYF. The CDR3 DNA is TGTGCCAGCAGCTTCAGGACAGGGTCGAGTAAGACCCAGTACTTC.